This entry concerns a single T cell receptor (beta chain). Antigen: not known. Separate from the roughly 720-subject first cohort, the roughly 120-subject validation cohort was the one that the donors belonged to. The data were taken from a study of cytomegalovirus exposure and HLA in healthy donors. Study-wide findings and caveats: Rarity characterized most TCR sequences, yet some public TCRs appeared in many donors.

The CDR3 is made up of 16 amino acids. Germline V lookup: CDR1 MNHEY, CDR2 SMNVEV (reference sequence). J gave up 4 bases and V 4 bases, and 8 bases lay outside the gene matches. Only in-frame clones appear in the TCRdb table, and some are missing; sequencing was by immunoSEQ multiplex PCR. The sample holds approximately 230,000 clones, more than 75% seen once. The sequence derives from a man aged 18 to 29 in good health and CMV-seropositive. Sequencing was done on a sample of PBMCs. V is TRBV27 and J is TRBJ1-5, with 9 bases that match TRBD1. The CDR3 region is CASSSRTGELNQPQHF. CDR3 bases: TGTGCCAGCAGTTCTAGGACAGGGGAACTAAATCAGCCCCAGCATTTT.